The 10 T cell receptor beta chains presented below share a single source sample, sequenced in a study of blood T cell repertoires in COVID-19. Generated by immunoSEQ multiplex PCR, the TCRdb table keeps only in-frame clones and is missing some. The table shows tens of thousands of clones, with more than 80% occurring only once. Sequenced material: peripheral blood. Receptors were obtained from a man in his fifties or sixties with COVID-19, enrolled during active disease.

The chain is built from TRBV6-2 or TRBV6-3 and TRBJ2-5, with 9 positions matching TRBD1. Germline CDR1 is MNHEY and CDR2 is SVGEGT. The J segment lost 5 bases and the V segment lost 5 bases, leaving 6 bases of the junction unmatched. The CDR3 has 14 residues. DNA for the CDR3: TGTGCCAGCAGTCCAGGGACAGGGCTGGAGACCCAGTACTTC. The encoded protein is CASSPGTGLETQYF.

This clone is a singleton in its sample. This chain uses TRBV5-4 with TRBJ1-6, with 12 bases aligning to TRBD1. The CDR3 runs 17 residues. J was trimmed by 9 bases and V by 4 bases; bases with no gene match: 11. The germline V gene encodes CDR1 SGHNT and CDR2 YYREEE (reference sequence). CDR3 in amino acids: CASSPRGGQGAGSPLHF. The CDR3 DNA is TGTGCCAGCAGCCCCAGGGGGGGACAGGGGGCAGGTTCACCCCTCCACTTT. The entire variable domain, with the rest obtained from reference TRBV5-4 and TRBJ1-6, is as follows: ETGVTQSPTHLIKTRGQQVTLRCSSQSGHNTVSWYQQALGQGPQFIFQYYREEENGRGNFPPRFSGLQFPNYSSELNVNALELDDSALYLCASSPRGGQGAGSPLHFGNGTRLTVT.

The chain combines TRBV30 with TRBJ1-5; D remains ambiguous. The CDR3 has 16 residues. Trimming shortened V by 2 bases and J by 0 bases, and 14 bases separated the two germline ends. The germline V gene encodes CDR1 GTSNPN and CDR2 SVGIG (reference sequence). CDR3 DNA sequence: TGTGCCTGGAGTTGGAGAGGCGTTCTTAGCAATCAGCCCCAGCATTTT. Translation gives CAWSWRGVLSNQPQHF. Complete variable domain (other parts from reference TRBV30 and TRBJ1-5): SQTIHQWPATLVQPVGSPLSLECTVEGTSNPNLYWYRQAAGRGLQLLFYSVGIGQISSEVPQNLSASRPQDRQFILSSKKLLLSDSGFYLCAWSWRGVLSNQPQHFGDGTRLSIL.

The gene calls are TRBV7-9 and TRBJ2-5, with a possible D match to TRBD2 (6 bases). Germline CDR1 reads SEHNR; CDR2 reads FQNEAQ (reference sequence). This CDR3 spans 15 amino acids. V was shortened by 6 bases and J by 5 bases, with 19 bases between the two germline ends. CDR3 protein: CASRAVAGNMETQYF. CDR3 DNA sequence: TGTGCCAGCAGAGCCGTGGCGGGGAATATGGAGACCCAGTACTTC.

Only a few counts were recorded for this clone. The chain employs TRBV9 and TRBJ2-5; D is unresolved. CDR1 is SGDLS and CDR2 is YYNGEE in the germline V gene. The CDR3 extends over 12 amino acids. Trimming removed 0 bases from V and 5 bases from J, with 5 bases in between. The CDR3 DNA reads TGTGCCAGCAGCGTAGATGAGGAGACCCAGTACTTC. This codes for CASSVDEETQYF.

The CDR3 sequence is CASSPERGRLYEQYF. Here the CDR3 DNA reads TGTGCCAGCAGCCCCGAAAGGGGCCGCCTCTACGAGCAGTACTTC. The gene calls are TRBV6-2 or TRBV6-3 and TRBJ2-7; D perhaps matches TRBD1 (5 bases). Per the germline V gene, CDR1 is MNHEY and CDR2 is SVGEGT. The CDR3 runs to 15 residues. The V end lost 6 bases, the J end lost 3 bases, and 18 bases lay between the germline ends.

This clone was counted between two and nine times. The V gene is TRBV19, the J gene TRBJ1-1; TRBD1 is a possible D gene (6 bases). CDR1 and CDR2 (germline): LNHDA, SQIVND (reference sequence). Trimming stripped 6 bases from V and 4 bases from J, with 9 bases between. CDR3 length: 12 residues. CDR3 nucleotide sequence: TGTGCCAGTAGCTTACAGGGCACTGAAGCTTTCTTT. Amino acids: CASSLQGTEAFF. Supplemented by reference TRBV19 and TRBJ1-1, the full variable domain reads DGGITQSPKYLFRKEGQNVTLSCEQNLNHDAMYWYRQDPGQGLRLIYYSQIVNDFQKGDIAEGYSVSREKKESFPLTVTSAQKNPTAFYLCASSLQGTEAFFGQGTRLTVV.

The gene calls are TRBV19 and TRBJ2-7; TRBD1 is a possible D gene (5 bases). CDR3 length equals 13 residues. Germline V lookup: CDR1 LNHDA, CDR2 SQIVND (reference sequence). The V gene lost 3 bases and the J gene lost 7 bases, with 13 bases spanning the gap. The CDR3 spells CASSMAGRREQYF. In DNA, the CDR3 is TGTGCCAGTAGTATGGCAGGGCGGCGGGAGCAGTACTTC.

The chain uses TRBV6-5 and TRBJ1-5, with a tentative D call TRBD1 (6 bases). The germline gives CDR1 MNHEY, CDR2 SVGAGI. V was trimmed by 6 bases and J by 0 bases, leaving 12 bases between them. This CDR3 spans 15 amino acids. For the CDR3, the DNA is TGTGCCAGCAGGCCCGCAGGGGATAGCAATCAGCCCCAGCATTTT. The encoded protein is CASRPAGDSNQPQHF.

This rearrangement joins TRBV5-1 to TRBJ2-3, with D possibly being TRBD1 (5 bases). This CDR3 contains 15 residues. CDR1 is SGHRS, CDR2 YFSETQ, per germline. V was clipped by 0 bases and J by 0 bases, with 8 bases between them. The CDR3 bases are TGCGCCAGCAGCTTGGAGGGGAAGAGCACAGATACGCAGTATTTT. As protein: CASSLEGKSTDTQYF.